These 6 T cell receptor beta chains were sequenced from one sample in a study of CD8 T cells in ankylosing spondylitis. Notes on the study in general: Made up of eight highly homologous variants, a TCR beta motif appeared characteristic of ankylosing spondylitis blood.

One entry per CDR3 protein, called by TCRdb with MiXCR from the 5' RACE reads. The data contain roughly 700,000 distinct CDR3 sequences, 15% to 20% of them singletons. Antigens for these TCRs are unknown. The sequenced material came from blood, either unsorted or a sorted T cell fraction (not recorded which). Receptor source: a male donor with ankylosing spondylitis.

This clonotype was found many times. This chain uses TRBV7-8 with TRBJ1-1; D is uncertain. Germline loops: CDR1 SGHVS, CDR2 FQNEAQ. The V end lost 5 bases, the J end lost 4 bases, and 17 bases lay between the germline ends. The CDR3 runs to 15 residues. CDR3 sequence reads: CASSPEGRGSTEAFF. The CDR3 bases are TGTGCCAGCAGCCCAGAGGGCAGAGGGAGCACTGAAGCTTTCTTT.

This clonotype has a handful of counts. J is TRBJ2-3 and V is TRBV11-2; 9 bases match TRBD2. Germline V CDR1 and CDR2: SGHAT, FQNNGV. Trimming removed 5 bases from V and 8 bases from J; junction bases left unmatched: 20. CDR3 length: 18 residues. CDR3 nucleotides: TGTGCCAGCAGCCGACGTCCTAGCGGGGAACGCCCCGCGGGTACGCAGTATTTT. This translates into CASSRRPSGERPAGTQYF.

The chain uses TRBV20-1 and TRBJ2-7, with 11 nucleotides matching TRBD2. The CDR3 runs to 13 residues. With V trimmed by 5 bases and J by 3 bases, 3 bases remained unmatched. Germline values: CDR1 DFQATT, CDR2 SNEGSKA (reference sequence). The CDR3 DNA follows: TGCAGTGCTGGGACTAGCGGTATCTACGAGCAGTACTTC. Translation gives CSAGTSGIYEQYF.

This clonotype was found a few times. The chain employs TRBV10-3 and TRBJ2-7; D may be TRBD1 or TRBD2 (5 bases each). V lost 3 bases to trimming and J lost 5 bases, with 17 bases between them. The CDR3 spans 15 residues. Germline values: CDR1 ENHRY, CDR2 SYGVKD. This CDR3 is CAISDPRGRGDEQYF. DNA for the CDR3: TGTGCCATCAGTGACCCCCGGGGCCGAGGAGACGAGCAGTACTTC.

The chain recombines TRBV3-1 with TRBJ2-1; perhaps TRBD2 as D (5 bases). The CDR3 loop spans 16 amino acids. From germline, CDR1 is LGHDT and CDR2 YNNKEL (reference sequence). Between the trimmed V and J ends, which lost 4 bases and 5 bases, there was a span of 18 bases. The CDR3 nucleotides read TGTGCCAGCAGCCGGGTAGTGGATAGCGTACACAATGAGCAGTTCTTC. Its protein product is CASSRVVDSVHNEQFF.

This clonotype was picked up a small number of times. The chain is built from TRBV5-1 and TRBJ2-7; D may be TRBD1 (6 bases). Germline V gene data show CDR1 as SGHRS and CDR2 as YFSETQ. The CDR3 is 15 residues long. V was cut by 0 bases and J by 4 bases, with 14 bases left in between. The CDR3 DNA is TGCGCCAGCAGCTTGGATTGGGGGCCGGGGTACGAGCAGTACTTC. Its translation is CASSLDWGPGYEQYF.